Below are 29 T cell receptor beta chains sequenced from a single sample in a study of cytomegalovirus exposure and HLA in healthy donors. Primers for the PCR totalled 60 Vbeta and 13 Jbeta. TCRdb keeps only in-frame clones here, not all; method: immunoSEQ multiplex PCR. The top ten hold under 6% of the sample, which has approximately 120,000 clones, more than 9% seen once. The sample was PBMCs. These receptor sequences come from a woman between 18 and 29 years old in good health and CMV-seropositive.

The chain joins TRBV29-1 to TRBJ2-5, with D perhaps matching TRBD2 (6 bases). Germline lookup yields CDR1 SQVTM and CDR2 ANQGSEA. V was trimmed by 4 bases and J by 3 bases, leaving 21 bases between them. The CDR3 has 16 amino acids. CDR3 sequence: CSVVAATESKKETQYF. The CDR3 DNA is TGCAGCGTTGTAGCGGCTACCGAAAGTAAAAAAGAGACCCAGTACTTC.

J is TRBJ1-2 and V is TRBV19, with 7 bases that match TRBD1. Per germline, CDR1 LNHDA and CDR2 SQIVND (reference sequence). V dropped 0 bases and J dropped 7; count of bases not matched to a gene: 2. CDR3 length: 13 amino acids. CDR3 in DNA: TGTGCCAGTAGTATAGATCAGGGGGGTGGCTACACCTTC. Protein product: CASSIDQGGGYTF.

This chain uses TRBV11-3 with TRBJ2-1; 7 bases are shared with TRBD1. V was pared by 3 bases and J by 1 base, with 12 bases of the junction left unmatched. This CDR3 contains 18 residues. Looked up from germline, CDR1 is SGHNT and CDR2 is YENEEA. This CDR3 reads CASSLGPQGVASYNEQFF. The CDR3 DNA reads TGTGCCAGCAGCTTGGGTCCCCAGGGGGTAGCTTCCTACAATGAGCAGTTCTTC.

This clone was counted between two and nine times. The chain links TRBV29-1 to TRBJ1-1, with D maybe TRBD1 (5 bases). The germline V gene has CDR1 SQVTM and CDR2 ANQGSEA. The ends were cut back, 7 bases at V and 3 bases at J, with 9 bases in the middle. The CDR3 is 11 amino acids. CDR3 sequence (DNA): TGCAGCGCTATGACAGACACTGAAGCTTTCTTT. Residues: CSAMTDTEAFF. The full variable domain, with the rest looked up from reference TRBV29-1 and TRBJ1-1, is SAVISQKPSRDICQRGTSLTIQCQVDSQVTMMFWYRQQPGQSLTLIATANQGSEATYESGFVIDKFPISRPNLTFSTLTVSNMSPEDSSIYLCSAMTDTEAFFGQGTRLTVV.

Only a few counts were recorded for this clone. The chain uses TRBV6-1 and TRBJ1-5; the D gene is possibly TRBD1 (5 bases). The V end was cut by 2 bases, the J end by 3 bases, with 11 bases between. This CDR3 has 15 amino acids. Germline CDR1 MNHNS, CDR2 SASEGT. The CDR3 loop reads CASSENGHPNQPQHF. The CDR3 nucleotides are TGTGCCAGCAGTGAAAATGGACACCCCAATCAGCCCCAGCATTTT.

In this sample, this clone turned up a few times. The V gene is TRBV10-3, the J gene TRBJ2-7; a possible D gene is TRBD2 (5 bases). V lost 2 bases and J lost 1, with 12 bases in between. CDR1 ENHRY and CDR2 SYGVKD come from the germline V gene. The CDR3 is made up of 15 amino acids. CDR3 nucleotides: TGTGCCATCAGTGAGCCGGACCGGGGATCCTACGAGCAGTACTTC. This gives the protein CAISEPDRGSYEQYF.

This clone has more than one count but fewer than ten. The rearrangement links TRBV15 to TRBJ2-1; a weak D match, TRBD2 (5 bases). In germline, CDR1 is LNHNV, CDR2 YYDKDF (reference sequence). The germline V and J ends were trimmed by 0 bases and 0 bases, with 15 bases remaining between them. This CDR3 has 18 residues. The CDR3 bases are TGTGCCACCAGCAGAGAGGGTTATCTGGGGAGCTCCTACAATGAGCAGTTCTTC. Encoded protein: CATSREGYLGSSYNEQFF.

In nucleotides, the CDR3 is TGTGCCAGCAGCTTAGGAGAGTCCTACGAGCAGTACTTC. This codes for CASSLGESYEQYF. V usage is TRBV7-6 and J usage is TRBJ2-7; D is ambiguous. This CDR3 comprises 13 residues. Germline assignment: CDR1 SGHVS and CDR2 FNYEAQ. V was cut by 1 base and J by 1 base, with 5 bases left in between.

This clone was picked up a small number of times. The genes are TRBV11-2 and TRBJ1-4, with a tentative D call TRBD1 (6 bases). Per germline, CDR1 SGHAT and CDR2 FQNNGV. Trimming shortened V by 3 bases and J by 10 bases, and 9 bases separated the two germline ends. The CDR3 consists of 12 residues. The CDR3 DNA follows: TGTGCCAGCAGCTTTGGGGGCGGAAAACTGTTTTTT. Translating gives CASSFGGGKLFF.

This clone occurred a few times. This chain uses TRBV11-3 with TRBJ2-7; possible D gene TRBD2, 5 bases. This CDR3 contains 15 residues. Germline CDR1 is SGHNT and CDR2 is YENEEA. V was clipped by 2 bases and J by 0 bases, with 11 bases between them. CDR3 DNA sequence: TGTGCCAGCAGCTTATGGACTCAAAGCTCCTACGAGCAGTACTTC. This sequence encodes CASSLWTQSSYEQYF.

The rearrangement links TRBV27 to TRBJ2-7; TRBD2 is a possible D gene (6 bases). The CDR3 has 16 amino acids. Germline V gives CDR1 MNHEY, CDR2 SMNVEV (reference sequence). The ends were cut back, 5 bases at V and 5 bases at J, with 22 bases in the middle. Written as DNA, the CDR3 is TGTGCCAGCAGTCCAGGCCCATGGAGGGTCGAGGACGAGCAGTACTTC. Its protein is CASSPGPWRVEDEQYF.

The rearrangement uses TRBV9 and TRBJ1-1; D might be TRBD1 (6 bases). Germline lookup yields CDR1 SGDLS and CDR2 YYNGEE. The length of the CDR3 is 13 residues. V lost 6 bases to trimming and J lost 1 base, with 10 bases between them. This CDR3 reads CASTRQENTEAFF. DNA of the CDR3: TGTGCCAGCACCAGACAGGAGAACACTGAAGCTTTCTTT.

CDR3 region: CASNWDRNTEAFF. The CDR3 bases are TGTGCCAGCAATTGGGACAGAAACACTGAAGCTTTCTTT. The J gene is TRBJ1-1, the V gene TRBV6-5; 7 bases fit TRBD1. There are 13 residues in the CDR3. CDR1 MNHEY and CDR2 SVGAGI come from the germline V gene. The ends lost 7 bases at V and 2 bases at J; junction bases unmatched: 4.

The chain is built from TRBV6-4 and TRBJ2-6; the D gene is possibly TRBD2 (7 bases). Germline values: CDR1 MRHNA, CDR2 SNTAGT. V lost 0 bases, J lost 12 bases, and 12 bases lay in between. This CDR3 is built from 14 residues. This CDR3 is CASSDSPGGRVLTF. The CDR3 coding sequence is TGTGCCAGCAGTGACTCGCCCGGGGGGCGCGTCCTGACTTTC.

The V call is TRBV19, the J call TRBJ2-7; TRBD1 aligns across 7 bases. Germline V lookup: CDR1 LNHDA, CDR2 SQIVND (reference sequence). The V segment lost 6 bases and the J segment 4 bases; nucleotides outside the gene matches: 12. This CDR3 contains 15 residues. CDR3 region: CASRTGTDKGYEQYF. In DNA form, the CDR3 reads TGTGCCAGTAGGACCGGGACAGATAAAGGTTACGAGCAGTACTTC.

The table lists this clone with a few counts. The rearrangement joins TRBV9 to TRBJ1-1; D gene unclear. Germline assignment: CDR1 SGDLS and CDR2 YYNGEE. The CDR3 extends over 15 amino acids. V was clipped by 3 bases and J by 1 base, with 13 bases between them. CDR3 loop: CASSAGMTRNTEAFF. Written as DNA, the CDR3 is TGTGCCAGCAGCGCGGGGATGACAAGGAACACTGAAGCTTTCTTT.

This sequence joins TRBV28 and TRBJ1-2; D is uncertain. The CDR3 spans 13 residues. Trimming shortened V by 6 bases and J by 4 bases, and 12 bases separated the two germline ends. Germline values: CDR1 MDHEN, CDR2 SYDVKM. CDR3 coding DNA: TGTGCCAGCAGCCTGGACTTCGGCTATGGCTACACCTTC. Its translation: CASSLDFGYGYTF.

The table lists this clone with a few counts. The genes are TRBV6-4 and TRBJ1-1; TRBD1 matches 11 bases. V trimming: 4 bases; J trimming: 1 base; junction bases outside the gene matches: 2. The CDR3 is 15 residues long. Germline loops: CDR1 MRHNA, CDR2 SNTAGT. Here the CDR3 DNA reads TGTGCCAGCAGTGTTGGGACAGGGGGGAACACTGAAGCTTTCTTT. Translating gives CASSVGTGGNTEAFF.

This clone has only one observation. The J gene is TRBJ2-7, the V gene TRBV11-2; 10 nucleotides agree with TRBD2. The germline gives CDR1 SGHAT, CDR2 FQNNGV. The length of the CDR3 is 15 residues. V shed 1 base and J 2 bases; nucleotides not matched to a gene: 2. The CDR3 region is CASSLVLAGAYEQYF. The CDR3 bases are TGTGCCAGCAGCTTAGTTCTAGCGGGAGCCTACGAGCAGTACTTC.

The CDR3 region is CAIVPPRRNNEQFF. In DNA, the CDR3 is TGTGCCATCGTGCCCCCTCGGAGGAACAATGAGCAGTTCTTC. This chain joins TRBV28 and TRBJ2-1; TRBD2 might be the D (5 bases). CDR3 length equals 14 residues. V was shortened by 10 bases and J by 5 bases, with 18 bases between the two germline ends. Per germline, CDR1 MDHEN and CDR2 SYDVKM.

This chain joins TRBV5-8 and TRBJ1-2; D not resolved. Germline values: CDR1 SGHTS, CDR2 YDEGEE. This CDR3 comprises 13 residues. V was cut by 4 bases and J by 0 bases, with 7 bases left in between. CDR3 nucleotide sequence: TGTGCCAGCAGCCCAACAACTAACTATGGCTACACCTTC. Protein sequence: CASSPTTNYGYTF.

The CDR3 bases are TGTGCCAGTAGTATAGGTGGGGGCGTATATGGCTACACCTTC. Protein sequence: CASSIGGGVYGYTF. This chain connects TRBV19 to TRBJ1-2; a possible D gene is TRBD1 (6 bases). Germline lookup yields CDR1 LNHDA and CDR2 SQIVND (reference sequence). Trimming removed 1 base from V and 5 bases from J, with 11 bases in between. This CDR3 is 14 amino acids long. The full variable domain, with the rest looked up from reference TRBV19 and TRBJ1-2, is DGGITQSPKYLFRKEGQNVTLSCEQNLNHDAMYWYRQDPGQGLRLIYYSQIVNDFQKGDIAEGYSVSREKKESFPLTVTSAQKNPTAFYLCASSIGGGVYGYTFGSGTRLTVV.

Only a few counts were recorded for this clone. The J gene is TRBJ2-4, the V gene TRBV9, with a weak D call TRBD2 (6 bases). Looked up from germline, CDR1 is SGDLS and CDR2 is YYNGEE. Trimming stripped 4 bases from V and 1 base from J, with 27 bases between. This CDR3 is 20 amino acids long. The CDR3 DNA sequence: TGTGCCAGCAGCCACCCCTTTGGGCCAGGGAGGAATTTGGCCAAAAACATTCAGTACTTC. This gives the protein CASSHPFGPGRNLAKNIQYF.

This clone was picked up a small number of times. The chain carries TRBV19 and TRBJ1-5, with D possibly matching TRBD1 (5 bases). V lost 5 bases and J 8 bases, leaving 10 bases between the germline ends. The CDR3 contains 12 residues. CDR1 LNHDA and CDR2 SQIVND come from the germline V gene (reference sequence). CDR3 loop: CASSSRVEPQHF. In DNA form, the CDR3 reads TGTGCCAGTAGTTCCAGGGTCGAGCCCCAGCATTTT. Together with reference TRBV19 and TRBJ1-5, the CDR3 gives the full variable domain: DGGITQSPKYLFRKEGQNVTLSCEQNLNHDAMYWYRQDPGQGLRLIYYSQIVNDFQKGDIAEGYSVSREKKESFPLTVTSAQKNPTAFYLCASSSRVEPQHFGDGTRLSIL.

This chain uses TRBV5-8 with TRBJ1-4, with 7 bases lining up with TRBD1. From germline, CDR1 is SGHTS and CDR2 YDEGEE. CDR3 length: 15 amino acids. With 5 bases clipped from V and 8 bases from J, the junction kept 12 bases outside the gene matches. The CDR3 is CASRDPGQTREKLFF. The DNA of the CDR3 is TGTGCCAGCAGAGACCCGGGACAGACAAGAGAAAAACTGTTTTTT.

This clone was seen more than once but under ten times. Here the CDR3 reads CASRIDRVGEKLFF. The CDR3 DNA follows: TGTGCCAGTAGGATCGACAGGGTGGGTGAAAAACTGTTTTTT. V and J are TRBV19 and TRBJ1-4, with 7 bases lining up with TRBD1. This CDR3 contains 14 residues. Germline loops: CDR1 LNHDA, CDR2 SQIVND (reference sequence). V was pared by 6 bases and J by 7 bases, with 8 bases of the junction left unmatched. Drawing the rest from reference TRBV19 and TRBJ1-4, the complete variable domain is DGGITQSPKYLFRKEGQNVTLSCEQNLNHDAMYWYRQDPGQGLRLIYYSQIVNDFQKGDIAEGYSVSREKKESFPLTVTSAQKNPTAFYLCASRIDRVGEKLFFGSGTQLSVL.

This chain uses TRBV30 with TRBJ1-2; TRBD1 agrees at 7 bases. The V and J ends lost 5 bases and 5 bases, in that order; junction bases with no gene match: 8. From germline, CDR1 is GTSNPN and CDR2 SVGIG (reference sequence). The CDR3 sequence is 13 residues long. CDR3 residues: CAWGRDSNYGYTF. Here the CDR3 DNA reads TGTGCCTGGGGCCGGGACAGTAATTATGGCTACACCTTC.

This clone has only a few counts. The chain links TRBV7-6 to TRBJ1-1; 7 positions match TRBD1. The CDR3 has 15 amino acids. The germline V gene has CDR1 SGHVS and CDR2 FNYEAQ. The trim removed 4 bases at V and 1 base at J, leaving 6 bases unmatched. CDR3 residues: CASSSKGASNTEAFF. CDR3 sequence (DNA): TGTGCCAGCAGCTCGAAGGGGGCATCGAACACTGAAGCTTTCTTT.

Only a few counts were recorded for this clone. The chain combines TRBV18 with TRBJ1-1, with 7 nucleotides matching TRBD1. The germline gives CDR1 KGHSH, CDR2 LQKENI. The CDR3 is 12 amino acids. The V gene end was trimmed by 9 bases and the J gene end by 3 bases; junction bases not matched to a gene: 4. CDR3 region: CASSQGDTEAFF. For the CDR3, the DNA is TGTGCCAGTTCCCAGGGGGACACTGAAGCTTTCTTT.